This paragraph reports one T cell receptor (beta chain). Its antigen is currently unknown. This record comes from a study of blood T cells in healthy people across ages. A J-beta primer mix and a sample-barcoded 5' primer were used in a second PCR of roughly 6 to 12 cycles. TCRdb re-called the 5' RACE reads with MiXCR, one entry per CDR3 protein. Counted here are hundreds of thousands of distinct CDR3 sequences, approximately 53% occurring once; the ten biggest clones make up 25% to 30%. Findings and limits, study-wide: Roughly linear declines in TCR beta diversity per million T cells occurred with age. The donors' CMV status was not determined, possibly confounding changes in expanded clonotypes. Fewer expanded clones and more diversity marked long-lived versus aged donors.

Each sample had at least 6 million PBMCs isolated. The CDR3 contains 16 residues. With 5 bases removed from V and 2 bases from J, the gap between germline ends came to 20 bases. Per the germline V gene, CDR1 is DFQATT and CDR2 is SNEGSKA (reference sequence). J is TRBJ2-3 and V is TRBV20-1; D could derive from TRBD1 or TRBD2 (5 bases each). Source material: blood. The sequence was obtained from a middle-aged man in good health. The CDR3 nucleotides read TGCAGTGCTGTACCGAGGGGCCGCGATTTCACAGATACGCAGTATTTT. Translating it yields CSAVPRGRDFTDTQYF.